The 30 T cell receptor beta chains reported below all come from one sample, sequenced in a study of T cells in Graves' hyperthyroidism and ophthalmopathy. RNA transcripts provided the source from which TCR beta CDR3 regions were amplified. The HTBI set primed first-round TCR CDR3 RT-PCR. MiXCR was run by TCRdb on the multiplex PCR reads, yielding one entry per CDR3 protein. The profile shows 640,000 or so distinct CDR3 sequences, approximately 14% of them singletons. The sample consisted of blood. Source of these receptors: a woman between 35 and 50 years old with Graves' ophthalmopathy.

The sample holds many counts of this clonotype. The chain carries TRBV2 and TRBJ1-4; 8 bases are shared with TRBD1. The germline V gene encodes CDR1 SNHLY and CDR2 FYNNEI. V shed 3 bases and J 5 bases; nucleotides not matched to a gene: 5. The CDR3 runs to 15 residues. The CDR3 DNA follows: TGTGCCAGCAGTGAGGCGGGACAGGAAAATGAAAAACTGTTTTTT. Translation: CASSEAGQENEKLFF.

This clonotype showed up many times. J is TRBJ1-1 and V is TRBV6-2 or TRBV6-3; D is ambiguous. The CDR3 runs to 12 residues. Deletions cut 8 bases from V and 4 bases from J, with 11 bases between. Germline V CDR1 and CDR2: MNHEY, SVGEGT. For the CDR3, the DNA is TGTGCCAGCTTACGGCACGTCACTGAAGCTTTCTTT. The encoded protein is CASLRHVTEAFF.

This clonotype was recorded at least ten times. V usage is TRBV20-1 and J usage is TRBJ1-2, with D possibly TRBD1 on 5 matching bases. V was trimmed by 0 bases and J by 4 bases, leaving 12 bases between them. This CDR3 is 14 amino acids long. Germline values: CDR1 DFQATT, CDR2 SNEGSKA (reference sequence). For the CDR3, the DNA is TGCAGTGCTAGAGATAATACAGGACGCTATGGCTACACCTTC. This gives the protein CSARDNTGRYGYTF.

This clonotype was detected many times. The genes are TRBV20-1 and TRBJ2-5, with TRBD1 matching over 7 bases. The J segment lost 5 bases and the V segment lost 3 bases, leaving 9 bases of the junction unmatched. The germline V gene encodes CDR1 DFQATT and CDR2 SNEGSKA (reference sequence). The CDR3 spans 14 residues. The CDR3 DNA is TGCAGTGCTAGGGCTGAGACAGGGCTCGAGACCCAGTACTTC. Its protein is CSARAETGLETQYF.

This clonotype was picked up many times. J is TRBJ2-7 and V is TRBV10-3; 7 bases are a match to TRBD2. The CDR3 sequence is 15 residues long. V shed 11 bases and J 7 bases; nucleotides not matched to a gene: 20. Germline loops: CDR1 ENHRY, CDR2 SYGVKD. Here the CDR3 DNA reads TGTGCCTCCTCACCTGTCCGGGCACAAGCGGGAGAGCAGTACTTC. Translating gives CASSPVRAQAGEQYF.

This clonotype was seen a handful of times. Possible read error: a much larger clone is one base away. The rearrangement links TRBV20-1 to TRBJ2-7; no definite D call. Germline V gives CDR1 DFQATT, CDR2 SNEGSKA (reference sequence). This CDR3 region has 12 residues. The CDR3 nucleotides read TGCAGTGCTAGGGGCCCAGCTTACGAGCAGCACTTC. As protein: CSARGPAYEQHF.

This clonotype came up many times. The chain recombines TRBV30 with TRBJ1-2, with 12 bases lining up with TRBD1. The germline gives CDR1 GTSNPN, CDR2 SVGIG (reference sequence). J gave up 8 bases and V 8 bases, and 15 bases lay outside the gene matches. CDR3 length equals 15 residues. The CDR3 coding sequence is TGTGCCCGATCCGGGACAGGGGGCGCGATTACAGGCTACACCTTC. This gives the protein CARSGTGGAITGYTF.

As for this clonotype: A much larger clone sits a single nucleotide away, making a read error possible. The final CDR3 position lacks the conserved phenylalanine or tryptophan, pointing to a likely read error. The V and J genes are TRBV19 and TRBJ1-5, with D perhaps matching TRBD1 (5 bases). Germline CDR1 and CDR2: LNHDA and SQIVND (reference sequence). V was shortened by 5 bases and J by 0 bases, with 17 bases between the two germline ends. CDR3 length equals 17 residues. CDR3 protein: CASSHGTEPYSNQPQHL. In DNA form, the CDR3 reads TGTGCCAGTAGTCACGGGACGGAACCTTATAGCAATCAGCCCCAGCATCTT.

This clonotype has at least ten counts. This chain connects TRBV6-1 to TRBJ2-7; 12 bases match TRBD2. This CDR3 has 14 residues. Germline V gene data show CDR1 as MNHNS and CDR2 as SASEGT. V lost 3 bases to trimming and J lost 6 bases; unmatched junction nucleotides: 3. The CDR3 is CASSEVLAGGEQYF. CDR3 DNA: TGTGCCAGCAGTGAGGTACTAGCGGGAGGCGAGCAGTACTTC.

This clonotype was counted only a few times. The V call is TRBV7-9, the J call TRBJ1-2; D not certain. The CDR3 runs 13 residues. The germline CDR1 and CDR2 sequences are SEHNR and FQNEAQ (reference sequence). The V gene lost 4 bases and the J gene lost 9 bases, with 15 bases spanning the gap. CDR3 residues: CASSYRGSQSYTF. The DNA for the CDR3 is TGTGCCAGCAGCTACCGGGGTTCGCAAAGCTACACCTTC. The full variable domain, rest sourced from reference TRBV7-9 and TRBJ1-2, is DTGVSQNPRHKITKRGQNVTFRCDPISEHNRLYWYRQTLGQGPEFLTYFQNEAQLEKSRLLSDRFSAERPKGSFSTLEIQRTEQGDSAMYLCASSYRGSQSYTFGSGTRLTVV.

Many counts were recorded for this clonotype. V is TRBV6-2 or TRBV6-3 and J is TRBJ2-2, with 7 nucleotides matching TRBD1. V was clipped by 5 bases and J by 6 bases; unmatched bases: 12. CDR3 size: 16 residues. Germline values: CDR1 MNHEY, CDR2 SVGEGT. This CDR3 is CASSQWTGFTSGELFF. CDR3 bases: TGTGCCAGCAGTCAATGGACAGGATTTACCTCCGGGGAGCTGTTTTTT.

This clonotype was found many times. V is TRBV24-1 and J is TRBJ2-5; a weak D match, TRBD1 (7 bases). This CDR3 is built from 16 residues. Germline V gene data show CDR1 as KGHDR and CDR2 as SFDVKD. Trimming pared 4 bases from V and 2 bases from J, leaving 16 bases between. CDR3 coding DNA: TGTGCCACCAGTGACCGGGGGTGGACAGGACAAGAGACCCAGTACTTC. Amino acid sequence: CATSDRGWTGQETQYF.

The genes are TRBV15 and TRBJ2-7; D is perhaps TRBD1 (6 bases). This CDR3 comprises 17 residues. Germline V lookup: CDR1 LNHNV, CDR2 YYDKDF (reference sequence). The V gene lost 3 bases and the J gene lost 2 bases, with 20 bases spanning the gap. The CDR3, as DNA: TGTGCCACCAGCAGGGGGCCCGGACAGCCGTCTACCTACGAGCAGTACTTC. This translates into CATSRGPGQPSTYEQYF.

The sample holds a few counts of this clonotype. This chain uses TRBV28 with TRBJ2-2; D unresolved. The germline V gene has CDR1 MDHEN and CDR2 SYDVKM. V was trimmed by 2 bases and J by 5 bases, leaving 15 bases between them. CDR3 length equals 16 residues. The CDR3 DNA reads TGTGCCAGCAGTTTAGTTGCACGGATCCAGACCGGGGAGCTGTTTTTT. Translated: CASSLVARIQTGELFF.

This clonotype was observed many times. The rearrangement joins TRBV12-3 or TRBV12-4 to TRBJ1-6; D call uncertain. This CDR3 has 14 residues. Trimming pared 7 bases from V and 8 bases from J, leaving 15 bases between. CDR3 bases: TGTGCCAGCAACCAAGGAAACATCGATTCACCCCTCCACTTT. Its translation: CASNQGNIDSPLHF.

Ten or more counts support this clonotype. The chain joins TRBV6-1 to TRBJ2-7, with 7 positions matching TRBD1. The trim removed 9 bases at V and 0 bases at J, leaving 8 bases unmatched. The CDR3 runs 14 residues. Per the germline V gene, CDR1 is MNHNS and CDR2 is SASEGT. The CDR3 sequence: CASKGQTASYEQYF. In DNA form, the CDR3 reads TGTGCCAGTAAGGGACAGACAGCCTCCTACGAGCAGTACTTC.

This clonotype was detected many times. This chain uses TRBV28 with TRBJ1-2; possible D gene TRBD1, 5 bases. The CDR3 consists of 11 residues. Per the germline V gene, CDR1 is MDHEN and CDR2 is SYDVKM. With 8 bases removed from V and 8 bases from J, the gap between germline ends came to 12 bases. The DNA for the CDR3 is TGTGCCAGCTCTTACAGGCACGGCTACACCTTC. Translation: CASSYRHGYTF.

Comments on this clonotype: At one end, the junction sequence differs from germline, possibly due to a read error. V is TRBV27 and J is TRBJ2-7; 8 positions match TRBD1. The length of the CDR3 is 15 residues. Germline V gives CDR1 MNHEY, CDR2 SMNVEV (reference sequence). Written as DNA, the CDR3 is TGTGCCAGCAGTTCTTTCACAGGGGGAGACTACGAGCAATACTTC. This sequence encodes CASSSFTGGDYEQYF.

The chain uses TRBV4-1 and TRBJ1-1; D is uncertain. This CDR3 has 15 residues. Germline V gene lookup returns CDR1 MGHRA and CDR2 YSYEKL. V lost 4 bases and J lost 1, with 13 bases in between. The DNA of the CDR3 is TGCGCCAGCAGCCCCCCTCGGGCAGCGAACACTGAAGCTTTCTTT. It codes for CASSPPRAANTEAFF.

In this sample, this clonotype turned up many times. This chain uses TRBV20-1 with TRBJ1-2; 8 bases align to TRBD1. The germline CDR1 and CDR2 sequences are DFQATT and SNEGSKA (reference sequence). The V segment lost 7 bases and the J segment 4 bases; nucleotides outside the gene matches: 5. This CDR3 is 12 amino acids long. The CDR3 DNA reads TGCAGTGTCCCGGACAGGGCCTATGGCTACACCTTC. Translation: CSVPDRAYGYTF.

This clonotype was detected a few times. The V and J genes are TRBV4-2 and TRBJ1-2; possibly TRBD1 for D (5 bases). Per germline, CDR1 LGHNA and CDR2 YNFKEQ. Trimming removed 3 bases at V and 0 bases at J, with 14 bases between. The CDR3 contains 16 residues. The CDR3: CASSHRGGGANYGYTF. The DNA of the CDR3 is TGTGCCAGCAGCCACCGGGGGGGGGGAGCTAACTATGGCTACACCTTC.

The V call is TRBV6-1, the J call TRBJ2-7; D tentatively fits TRBD1 or TRBD2 (5 bases each). The germline V gene has CDR1 MNHNS and CDR2 SASEGT. V gave up 7 bases and J gave up 0 bases, with 10 bases separating them. This CDR3 comprises 13 residues. The CDR3 DNA is TGTGCCAGCATGGGGGTTAGCTCCTACGAGCAGTACTTC. Translating it yields CASMGVSSYEQYF.

This clonotype came up once. The rearrangement joins TRBV18 to TRBJ2-7; D possibly corresponds to TRBD2 (5 bases). This CDR3 is 16 amino acids long. The germline V gene has CDR1 KGHSH and CDR2 LQKENI. Trimming pared 0 bases from V and 0 bases from J, leaving 12 bases between. Here the CDR3 reads CASSPPNRLSSYEQYF. The CDR3 region has the DNA TGTGCCAGCTCACCACCAAACAGACTAAGCTCCTACGAGCAGTACTTC. The whole variable domain, remainder taken from reference TRBV18 and TRBJ2-7, is NAGVMQNPRHLVRRRGQEARLRCSPMKGHSHVYWYRQLPEEGLKFMVYLQKENIIDESGMPKERFSAEFPKEGPSILRIQQVVRGDSAAYFCASSPPNRLSSYEQYFGPGTRLTVT.

Many counts were recorded for this clonotype. This chain links TRBV11-2 with TRBJ2-5; D possibly corresponds to TRBD2 (5 bases). The germline V gene has CDR1 SGHAT and CDR2 FQNNGV. CDR3 length: 16 amino acids. V lost 1 base to trimming and J lost 4 bases, with 16 bases between them. The CDR3 is CASSLGVVPSLETQYF. CDR3 sequence (DNA): TGTGCCAGCAGCTTAGGGGTAGTTCCTAGCTTAGAGACCCAGTACTTC.

This clonotype was recorded many times. V and J are TRBV6-1 and TRBJ2-7, with TRBD2 matching 12 bases. The CDR3 spans 14 residues. CDR1 is MNHNS, CDR2 SASEGT, per germline. V gave up 6 bases and J gave up 3 bases; unmatched junction bases: 3. CDR3: CASRTSGGGYEQYF. The CDR3 region has the DNA TGTGCCAGCAGGACTAGCGGGGGTGGCTACGAGCAGTACTTC.

Ten or more counts support this clonotype. V gene TRBV15 combines with J gene TRBJ2-5; TRBD2 might be the D (5 bases). From germline, CDR1 is LNHNV and CDR2 YYDKDF (reference sequence). This CDR3 contains 15 residues. The V and J ends lost 1 base and 1 base respectively, with 10 bases between them. The CDR3 DNA follows: TGTGCCACCAGCAGAGGCGGGTCCGCCCAAGAGACCCAGTACTTC. It yields the protein CATSRGGSAQETQYF.

In DNA form, the CDR3 reads TGTGCCAGCAGCTTCGGGACTACCGCCAAAAACATTCAGTACTTC. Protein: CASSFGTTAKNIQYF. The V gene is TRBV5-6, the J gene TRBJ2-4; 7 bases match TRBD2. There are 15 residues in the CDR3. Unmatched junction bases numbered 3, after V lost 2 bases and J lost 1 base. Germline V lookup: CDR1 SGHDT, CDR2 YYEEEE. Full variable domain (rest looked up from reference TRBV5-6 and TRBJ2-4): DAGVTQSPTHLIKTRGQQVTLRCSPKSGHDTVSWYQQALGQGPQFIFQYYEEEERQRGNFPDRFSGHQFPNYSSELNVNALLLGDSALYLCASSFGTTAKNIQYFGAGTRLSVL.

The rearrangement joins TRBV12-3 or TRBV12-4 to TRBJ2-7; 12 bases match TRBD2. With 5 bases clipped from V and 4 bases from J, the junction kept 9 bases outside the gene matches. CDR3 size: 16 residues. CDR3 coding DNA: TGTGCCAGCAGTCTGACCCAGACTAGCGGGAGATACGAGCAGTACTTC. Translated: CASSLTQTSGRYEQYF.

This clonotype has only a few counts. J is TRBJ1-1 and V is TRBV6-2 or TRBV6-3, with a tentative D call TRBD1 (6 bases). The CDR3 length is 14 residues. With 2 bases removed from V and 5 bases from J, the gap between germline ends came to 12 bases. CDR1 and CDR2 from the germline V gene are MNHEY and SVGEGT. The CDR3 reads CASSYPQGWTEAFF. The CDR3 DNA follows: TGTGCCAGCAGTTACCCACAGGGATGGACTGAAGCTTTCTTT.

In its sample, this clonotype was seen many times. This CDR3 is CAWSFSRNGEQYF. CDR3 DNA sequence: TGTGCCTGGAGTTTTTCGAGGAATGGCGAGCAGTACTTC. The V gene is TRBV30, the J gene TRBJ2-7; D gene uncertain. Trimming shortened V by 2 bases and J by 6 bases, and 14 bases separated the two germline ends. The CDR3 is 13 residues long. The V gene's germline CDR1 is GTSNPN and CDR2 SVGIG (reference sequence).